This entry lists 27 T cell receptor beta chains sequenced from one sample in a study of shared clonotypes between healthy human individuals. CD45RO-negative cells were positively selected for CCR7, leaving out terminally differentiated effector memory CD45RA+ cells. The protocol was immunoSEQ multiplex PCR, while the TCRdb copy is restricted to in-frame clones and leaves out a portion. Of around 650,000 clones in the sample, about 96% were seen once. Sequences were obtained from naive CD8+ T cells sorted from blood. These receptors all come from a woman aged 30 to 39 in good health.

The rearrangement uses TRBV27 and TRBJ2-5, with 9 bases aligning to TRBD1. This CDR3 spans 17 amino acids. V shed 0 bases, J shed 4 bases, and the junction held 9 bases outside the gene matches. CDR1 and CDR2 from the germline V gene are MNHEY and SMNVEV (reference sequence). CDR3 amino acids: CASSLSLGQGRIETQYF. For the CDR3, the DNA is TGTGCCAGCAGTTTATCCCTCGGACAGGGGAGGATAGAGACCCAGTACTTC.

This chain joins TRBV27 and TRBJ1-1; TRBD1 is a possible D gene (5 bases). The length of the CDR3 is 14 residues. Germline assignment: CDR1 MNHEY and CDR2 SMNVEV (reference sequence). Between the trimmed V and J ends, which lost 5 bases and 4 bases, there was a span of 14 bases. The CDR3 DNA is TGTGCCAGCAGTACTGGTAGGGGTTTCACTGAAGCTTTCTTT. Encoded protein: CASSTGRGFTEAFF.

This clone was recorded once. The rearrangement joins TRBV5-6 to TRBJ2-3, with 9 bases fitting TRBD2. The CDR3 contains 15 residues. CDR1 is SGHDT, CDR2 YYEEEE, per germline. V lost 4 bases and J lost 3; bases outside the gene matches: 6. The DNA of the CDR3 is TGTGCCAGCAGCCCCGGACTAGCGAAGACAGATACGCAGTATTTT. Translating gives CASSPGLAKTDTQYF.

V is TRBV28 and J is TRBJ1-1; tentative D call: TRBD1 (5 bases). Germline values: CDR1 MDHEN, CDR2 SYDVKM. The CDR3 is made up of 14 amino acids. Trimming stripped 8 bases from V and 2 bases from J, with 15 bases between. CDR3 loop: CASYFGRDNTEAFF. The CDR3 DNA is TGTGCCAGCTACTTCGGCAGGGATAACACTGAAGCTTTCTTT.

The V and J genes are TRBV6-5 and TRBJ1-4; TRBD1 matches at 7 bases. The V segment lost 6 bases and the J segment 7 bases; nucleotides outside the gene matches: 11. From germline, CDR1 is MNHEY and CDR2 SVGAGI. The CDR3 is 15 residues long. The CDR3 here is CASRAIDRVTEKLFF. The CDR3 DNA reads TGTGCCAGCAGAGCAATCGACAGGGTCACTGAAAAACTGTTTTTT.

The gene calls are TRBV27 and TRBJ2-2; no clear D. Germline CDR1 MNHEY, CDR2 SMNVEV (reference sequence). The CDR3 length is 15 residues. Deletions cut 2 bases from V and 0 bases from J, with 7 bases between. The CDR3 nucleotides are TGTGCCAGCAGTTTACTTTCTGCGAACACCGGGGAGCTGTTTTTT. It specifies CASSLLSANTGELFF.

Here the CDR3 reads CASSDGSWYEQYF. The CDR3 nucleotides are TGTGCCAGCAGTGACGGCAGTTGGTACGAGCAGTACTTC. V is TRBV2 and J is TRBJ2-7, with D unresolved. CDR1 is SNHLY and CDR2 is FYNNEI in the germline V gene. Trimming removed 3 bases from V and 4 bases from J, with 10 bases in between. The CDR3 has 13 residues.

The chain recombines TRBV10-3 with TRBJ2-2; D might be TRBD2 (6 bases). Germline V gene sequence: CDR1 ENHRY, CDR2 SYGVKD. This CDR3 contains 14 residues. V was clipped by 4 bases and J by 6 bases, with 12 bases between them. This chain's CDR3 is CAISGTLAPGELFF. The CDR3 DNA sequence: TGTGCCATCAGTGGTACTCTAGCGCCCGGGGAGCTGTTTTTT.

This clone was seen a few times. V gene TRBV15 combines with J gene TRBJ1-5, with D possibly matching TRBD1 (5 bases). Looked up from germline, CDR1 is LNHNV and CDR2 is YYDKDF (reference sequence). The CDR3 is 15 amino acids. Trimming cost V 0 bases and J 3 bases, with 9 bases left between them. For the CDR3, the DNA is TGTGCCACCAGCAGAGACGGGGCAATCAATCAGCCCCAGCATTTT. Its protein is CATSRDGAINQPQHF.

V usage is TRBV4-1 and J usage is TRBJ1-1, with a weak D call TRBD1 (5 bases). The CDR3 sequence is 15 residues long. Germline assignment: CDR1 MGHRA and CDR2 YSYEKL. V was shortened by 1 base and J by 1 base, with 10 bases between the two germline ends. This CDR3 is CASSQAPGKNTEAFF. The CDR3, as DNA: TGCGCCAGCAGCCAAGCCCCAGGGAAGAACACTGAAGCTTTCTTT.

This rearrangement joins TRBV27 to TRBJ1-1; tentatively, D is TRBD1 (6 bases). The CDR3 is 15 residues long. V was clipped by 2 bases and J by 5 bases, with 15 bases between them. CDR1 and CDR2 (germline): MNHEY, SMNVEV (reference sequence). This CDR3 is CASSLGRGAYTEAFF. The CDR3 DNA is TGTGCCAGCAGTTTAGGAAGGGGGGCATATACTGAAGCTTTCTTT.

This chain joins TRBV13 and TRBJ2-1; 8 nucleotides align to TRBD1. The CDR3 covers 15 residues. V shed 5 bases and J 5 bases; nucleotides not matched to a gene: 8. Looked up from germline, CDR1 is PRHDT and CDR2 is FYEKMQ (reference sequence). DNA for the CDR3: TGTGCCAGCAGCAGGACAGGGTTCCTAGACAATGAGCAGTTCTTC. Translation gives CASSRTGFLDNEQFF.

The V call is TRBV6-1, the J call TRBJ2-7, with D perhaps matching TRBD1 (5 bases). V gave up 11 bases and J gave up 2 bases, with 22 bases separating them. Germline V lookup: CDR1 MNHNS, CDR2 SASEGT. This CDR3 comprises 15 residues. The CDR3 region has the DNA TGTGCCCTCCTAAATTTCCGGCAGGGTACCTACGAGCAGTACTTC. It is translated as CALLNFRQGTYEQYF.

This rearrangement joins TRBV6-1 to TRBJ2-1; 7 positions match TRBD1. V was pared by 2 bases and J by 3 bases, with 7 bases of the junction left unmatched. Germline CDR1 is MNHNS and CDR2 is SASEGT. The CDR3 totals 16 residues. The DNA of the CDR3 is TGTGCCAGCAGTGAACCTGACAGGGTGGACTACAATGAGCAGTTCTTC. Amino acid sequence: CASSEPDRVDYNEQFF.

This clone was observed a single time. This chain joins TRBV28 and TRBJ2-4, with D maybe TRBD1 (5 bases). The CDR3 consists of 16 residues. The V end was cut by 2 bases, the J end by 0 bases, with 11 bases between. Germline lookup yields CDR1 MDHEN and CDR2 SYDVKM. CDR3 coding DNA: TGTGCCAGCAGTTTAGTAGGGGCTCTAGCCAAAAACATTCAGTACTTC. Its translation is CASSLVGALAKNIQYF.

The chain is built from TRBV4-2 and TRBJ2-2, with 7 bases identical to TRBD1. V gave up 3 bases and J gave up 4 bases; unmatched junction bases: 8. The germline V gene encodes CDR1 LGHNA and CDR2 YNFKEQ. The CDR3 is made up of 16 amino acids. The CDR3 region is CASSHPTGVSTGELFF. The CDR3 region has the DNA TGTGCCAGCAGCCACCCCACAGGGGTGAGCACCGGGGAGCTGTTTTTT.

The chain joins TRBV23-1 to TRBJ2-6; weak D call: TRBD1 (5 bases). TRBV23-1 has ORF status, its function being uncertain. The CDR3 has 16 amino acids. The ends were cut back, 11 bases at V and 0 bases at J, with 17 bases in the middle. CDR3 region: CAGASTGRSGANVLTF. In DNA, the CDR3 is TGCGCCGGGGCCAGTACAGGCCGCTCTGGGGCCAACGTCCTGACTTTC.

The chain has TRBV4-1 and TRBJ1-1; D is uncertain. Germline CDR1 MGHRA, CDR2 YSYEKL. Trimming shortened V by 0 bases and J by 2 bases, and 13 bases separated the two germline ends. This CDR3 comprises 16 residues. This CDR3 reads CASSQERLAVNTEAFF. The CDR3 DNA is TGCGCCAGCAGCCAAGAGCGATTGGCAGTCAACACTGAAGCTTTCTTT.

As DNA, the CDR3 is TGCAGCGTTGATCGAGCGGAGGGGTACAATGAGCAGTTCTTC. It yields the protein CSVDRAEGYNEQFF. V and J are TRBV29-1 and TRBJ2-1; weak D call: TRBD2 (6 bases). Germline V gene lookup returns CDR1 SQVTM and CDR2 ANQGSEA. Trimming stripped 3 bases from V and 4 bases from J, with 13 bases between. This CDR3 is built from 14 residues.

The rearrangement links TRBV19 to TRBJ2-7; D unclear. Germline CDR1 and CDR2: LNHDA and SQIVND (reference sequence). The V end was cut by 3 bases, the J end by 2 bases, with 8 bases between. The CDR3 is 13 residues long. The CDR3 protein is CASSISPAYEQYF. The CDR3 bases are TGTGCCAGTAGTATTAGTCCGGCCTACGAGCAGTACTTC.

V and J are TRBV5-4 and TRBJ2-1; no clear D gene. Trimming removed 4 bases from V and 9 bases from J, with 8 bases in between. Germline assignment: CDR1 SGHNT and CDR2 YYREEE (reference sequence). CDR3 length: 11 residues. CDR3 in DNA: TGTGCCAGCAGCGGTCCGAGTGAGCAGTTCTTC. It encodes CASSGPSEQFF.

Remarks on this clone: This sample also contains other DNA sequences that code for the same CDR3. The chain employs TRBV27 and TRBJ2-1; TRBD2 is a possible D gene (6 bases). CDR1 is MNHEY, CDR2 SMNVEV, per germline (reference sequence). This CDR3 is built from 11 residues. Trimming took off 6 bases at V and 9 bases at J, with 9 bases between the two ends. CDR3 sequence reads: CASRGGIEQFF. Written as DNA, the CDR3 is TGTGCCAGCAGGGGCGGGATTGAGCAGTTCTTC.

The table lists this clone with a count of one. The CDR3 DNA reads TGTGCCAGCAGATCGACAGGGGGCTTGGAGGAAAAACTGTTTTTT. As protein: CASRSTGGLEEKLFF. V gene TRBV2 combines with J gene TRBJ1-4; TRBD1 matches 10 bases. The CDR3 consists of 15 residues. CDR1 is SNHLY, CDR2 FYNNEI, per germline. Losses at the gene ends were 6 bases for V and 8 bases for J; bases not matched to a gene: 9.

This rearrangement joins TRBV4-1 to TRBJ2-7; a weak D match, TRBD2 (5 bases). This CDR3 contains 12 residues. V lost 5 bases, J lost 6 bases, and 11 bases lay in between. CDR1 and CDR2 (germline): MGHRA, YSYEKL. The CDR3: CASSSDGGEQYF. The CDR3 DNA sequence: TGCGCCAGCAGCTCGGACGGAGGCGAGCAGTACTTC.

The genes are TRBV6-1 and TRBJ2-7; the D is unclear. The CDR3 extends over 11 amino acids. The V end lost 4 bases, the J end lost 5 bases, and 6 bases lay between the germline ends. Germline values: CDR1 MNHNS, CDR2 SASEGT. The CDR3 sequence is CASSVLNEQYF. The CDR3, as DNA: TGTGCCAGCAGTGTCTTAAACGAGCAGTACTTC.

CDR3 region: CASSLGLDRSNNEQFF. CDR3 nucleotides: TGTGCCAGCAGCTTAGGCTTGGACAGATCCAACAATGAGCAGTTCTTC. This chain uses TRBV7-8 with TRBJ2-1; D is possibly TRBD1 (6 bases). The ends were cut back, 1 base at V and 5 bases at J, with 15 bases in the middle. The CDR3 sequence is 16 residues long. Per germline, CDR1 SGHVS and CDR2 FQNEAQ.

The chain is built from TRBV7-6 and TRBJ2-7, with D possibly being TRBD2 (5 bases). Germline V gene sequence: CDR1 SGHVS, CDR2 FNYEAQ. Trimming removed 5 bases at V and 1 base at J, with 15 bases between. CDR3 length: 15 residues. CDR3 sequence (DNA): TGTGCCAGCAGCCGTAAAACGGAGGCATCCTACGAGCAGTACTTC. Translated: CASSRKTEASYEQYF.